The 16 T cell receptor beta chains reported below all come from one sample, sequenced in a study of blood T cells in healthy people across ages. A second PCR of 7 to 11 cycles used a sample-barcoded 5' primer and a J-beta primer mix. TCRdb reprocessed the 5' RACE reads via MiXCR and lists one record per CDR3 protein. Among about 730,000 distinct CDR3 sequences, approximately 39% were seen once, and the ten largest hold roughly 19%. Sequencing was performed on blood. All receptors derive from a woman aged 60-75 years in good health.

The CDR3 DNA sequence: TGTGCCAGCAGCGTAGGTACCGAAGGGGGCGAGCAGTACTTC. This encodes CASSVGTEGGEQYF. V is TRBV9 and J is TRBJ2-7; a possible D gene is TRBD1 (6 bases). CDR1 and CDR2 from the germline V gene are SGDLS and YYNGEE. The CDR3 totals 14 residues. Deletions cut 0 bases from V and 6 bases from J, with 13 bases between. Variable domain in full (rest from reference TRBV9 and TRBJ2-7): DSGVTQTPKHLITATGQRVTLRCSPRSGDLSVYWYQQSLDQGLQFLIQYYNGEERAKGNILERFSAQQFPDLHSELNLSSLELGDSALYFCASSVGTEGGEQYFGPGTRLTVT.

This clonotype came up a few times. CDR3 sequence (DNA): TGTGCCAGCAGCCATAGCGAGGGCAATCAGCCCCAGCATTTT. Its translation is CASSHSEGNQPQHF. This chain connects TRBV3-1 to TRBJ1-5; no definite D call. This CDR3 is built from 14 residues. Germline CDR1 reads LGHDT; CDR2 reads YNNKEL (reference sequence). With 3 bases removed from V and 2 bases from J, the gap between germline ends came to 8 bases. Together with reference TRBV3-1 and TRBJ1-5, the CDR3 gives the full variable domain: DTAVSQTPKYLVTQMGNDKSIKCEQNLGHDTMYWYKQDSKKFLKIMFSYNNKELIINETVPNRFSPKSPDKAHLNLHINSLELGDSAVYFCASSHSEGNQPQHFGDGTRLSIL.

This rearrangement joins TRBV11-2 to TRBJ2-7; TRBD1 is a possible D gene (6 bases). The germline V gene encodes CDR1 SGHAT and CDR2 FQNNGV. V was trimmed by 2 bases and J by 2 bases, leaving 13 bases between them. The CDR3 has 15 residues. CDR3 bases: TGTGCCAGCAGCTTACTAGGGCAGGGGACCTACGAGCAGTACTTC. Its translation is CASSLLGQGTYEQYF.

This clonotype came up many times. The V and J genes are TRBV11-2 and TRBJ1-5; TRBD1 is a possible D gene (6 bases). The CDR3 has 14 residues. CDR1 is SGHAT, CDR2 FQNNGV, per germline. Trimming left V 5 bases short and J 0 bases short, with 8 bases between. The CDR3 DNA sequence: TGTGCCAGCAGCCCGACAGGTAGCAATCAGCCCCAGCATTTT. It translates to CASSPTGSNQPQHF.

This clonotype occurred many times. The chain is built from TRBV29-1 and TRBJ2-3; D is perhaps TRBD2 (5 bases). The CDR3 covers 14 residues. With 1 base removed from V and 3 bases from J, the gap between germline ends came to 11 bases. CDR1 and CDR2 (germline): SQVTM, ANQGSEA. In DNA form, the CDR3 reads TGCAGCGTTGAAGGTCACGGACTTACAGATACGCAGTATTTT. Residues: CSVEGHGLTDTQYF.

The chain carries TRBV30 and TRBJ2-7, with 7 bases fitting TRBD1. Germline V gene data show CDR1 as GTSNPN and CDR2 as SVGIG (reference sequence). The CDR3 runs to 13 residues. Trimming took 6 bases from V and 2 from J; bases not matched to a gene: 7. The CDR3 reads CACLTGVAYEQYF. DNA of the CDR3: TGTGCCTGCTTAACAGGGGTTGCCTACGAGCAGTACTTC. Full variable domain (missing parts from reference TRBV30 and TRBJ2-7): SQTIHQWPATLVQPVGSPLSLECTVEGTSNPNLYWYRQAAGRGLQLLFYSVGIGQISSEVPQNLSASRPQDRQFILSSKKLLLSDSGFYLCACLTGVAYEQYFGPGTRLTVT.

CDR3 nucleotide sequence: TGTGCCAGCAGCTTAGAGCTACAGGGGATGTCCTACGAGCAGTACTTC. Its translation is CASSLELQGMSYEQYF. The chain couples TRBV11-2 to TRBJ2-1; the match to TRBD1 covers 7 bases. Matching the DNA end better, TRBJ2-7 makes the J call doubtful. The CDR3 length is 16 residues. CDR1 is SGHAT, CDR2 FQNNGV, per germline.

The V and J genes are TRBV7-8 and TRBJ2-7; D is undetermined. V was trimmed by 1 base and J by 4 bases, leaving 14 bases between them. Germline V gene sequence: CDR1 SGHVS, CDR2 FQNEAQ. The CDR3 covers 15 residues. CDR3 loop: CASSLGMPSRYEQYF. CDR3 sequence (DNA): TGTGCCAGCAGCTTAGGGATGCCATCTCGTTACGAGCAGTACTTC.

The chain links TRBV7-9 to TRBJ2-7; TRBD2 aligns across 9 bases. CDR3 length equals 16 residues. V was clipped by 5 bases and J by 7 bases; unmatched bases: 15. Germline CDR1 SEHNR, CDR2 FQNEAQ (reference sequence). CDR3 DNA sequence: TGTGCCAGCAGCCCAGGTCCAGCGGGAGGCTGGAATGAGCAGTACTTC. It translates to CASSPGPAGGWNEQYF.

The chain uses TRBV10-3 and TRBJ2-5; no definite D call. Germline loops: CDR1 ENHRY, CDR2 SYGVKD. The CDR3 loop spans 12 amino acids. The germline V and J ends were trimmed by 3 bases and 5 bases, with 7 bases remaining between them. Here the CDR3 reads CAISDSRETQYF. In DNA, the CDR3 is TGTGCCATCAGTGATTCAAGGGAGACCCAGTACTTC.

CDR3 in amino acids: CASSYSLDRGLVKGYTF. CDR3 in DNA: TGTGCCAGCAGTTACTCCCTCGACAGGGGGTTGGTAAAAGGCTACACCTTC. The V and J genes are TRBV6-2 or TRBV6-3 and TRBJ1-2, with 9 positions matching TRBD1. J gave up 8 bases and V 0 bases, and 13 bases lay outside the gene matches. The CDR3 covers 17 residues. Looked up from germline, CDR1 is MNHEY and CDR2 is SVGEGT.

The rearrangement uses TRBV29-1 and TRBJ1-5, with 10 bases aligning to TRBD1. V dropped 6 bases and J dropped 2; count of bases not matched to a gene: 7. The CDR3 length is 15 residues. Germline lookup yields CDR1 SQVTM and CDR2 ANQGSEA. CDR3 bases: TGCAGCGTAGTGACAGGGGGCGTCGGCAATCAGCCCCAGCATTTT. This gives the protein CSVVTGGVGNQPQHF. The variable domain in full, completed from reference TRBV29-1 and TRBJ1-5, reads SAVISQKPSRDICQRGTSLTIQCQVDSQVTMMFWYRQQPGQSLTLIATANQGSEATYESGFVIDKFPISRPNLTFSTLTVSNMSPEDSSIYLCSVVTGGVGNQPQHFGDGTRLSIL.

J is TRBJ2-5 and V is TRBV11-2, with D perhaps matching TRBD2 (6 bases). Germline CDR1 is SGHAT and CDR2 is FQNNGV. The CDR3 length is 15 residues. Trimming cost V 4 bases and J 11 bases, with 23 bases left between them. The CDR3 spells CASSSVGGRNNEQYF. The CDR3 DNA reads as TGTGCCAGCAGCTCGGTGGGTGGGAGGAACAATGAGCAGTACTTC.

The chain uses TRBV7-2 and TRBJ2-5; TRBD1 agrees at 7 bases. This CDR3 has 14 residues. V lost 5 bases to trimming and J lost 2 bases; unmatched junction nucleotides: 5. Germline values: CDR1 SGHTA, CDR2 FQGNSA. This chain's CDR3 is CASSKGQIQETQYF. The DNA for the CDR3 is TGTGCCAGCAGCAAGGGACAGATTCAAGAGACCCAGTACTTC.

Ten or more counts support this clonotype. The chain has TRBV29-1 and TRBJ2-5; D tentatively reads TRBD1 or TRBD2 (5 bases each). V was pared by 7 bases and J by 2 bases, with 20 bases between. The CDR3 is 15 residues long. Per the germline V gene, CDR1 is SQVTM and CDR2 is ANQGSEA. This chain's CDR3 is CSAIPRGEGQETQYF. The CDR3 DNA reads TGCAGCGCTATTCCTAGGGGCGAGGGGCAAGAGACCCAGTACTTC.

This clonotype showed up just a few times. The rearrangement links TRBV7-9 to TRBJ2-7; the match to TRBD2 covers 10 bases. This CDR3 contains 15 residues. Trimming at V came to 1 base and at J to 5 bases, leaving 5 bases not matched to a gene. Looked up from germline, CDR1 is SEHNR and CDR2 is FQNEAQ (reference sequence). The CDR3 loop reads CASSLGSGRADEQYF. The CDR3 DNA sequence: TGTGCCAGCAGCTTAGGAAGCGGGAGGGCGGACGAGCAGTACTTC.